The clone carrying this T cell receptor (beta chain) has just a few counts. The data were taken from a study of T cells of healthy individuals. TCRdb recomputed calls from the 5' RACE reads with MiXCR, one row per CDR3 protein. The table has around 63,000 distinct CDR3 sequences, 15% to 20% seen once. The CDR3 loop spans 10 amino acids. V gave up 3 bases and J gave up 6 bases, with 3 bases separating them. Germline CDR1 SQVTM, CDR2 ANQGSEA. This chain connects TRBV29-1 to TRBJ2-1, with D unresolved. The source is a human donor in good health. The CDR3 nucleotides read TGCAGCGTTGAGTCCAATGAGCAGTTCTTC. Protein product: CSVESNEQFF.